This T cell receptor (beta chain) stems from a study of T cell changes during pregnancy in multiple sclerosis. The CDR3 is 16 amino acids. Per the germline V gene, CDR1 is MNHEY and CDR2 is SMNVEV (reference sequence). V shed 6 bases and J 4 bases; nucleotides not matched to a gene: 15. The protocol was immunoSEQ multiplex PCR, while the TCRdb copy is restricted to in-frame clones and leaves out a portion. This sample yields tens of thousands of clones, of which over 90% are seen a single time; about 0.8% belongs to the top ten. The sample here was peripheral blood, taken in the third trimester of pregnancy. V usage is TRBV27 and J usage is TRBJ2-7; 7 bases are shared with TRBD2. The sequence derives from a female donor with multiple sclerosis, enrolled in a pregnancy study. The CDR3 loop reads CASSASGTNLIYEQYF. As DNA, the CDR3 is TGTGCCAGCAGCGCAAGTGGGACTAATCTCATATACGAGCAGTACTTC.